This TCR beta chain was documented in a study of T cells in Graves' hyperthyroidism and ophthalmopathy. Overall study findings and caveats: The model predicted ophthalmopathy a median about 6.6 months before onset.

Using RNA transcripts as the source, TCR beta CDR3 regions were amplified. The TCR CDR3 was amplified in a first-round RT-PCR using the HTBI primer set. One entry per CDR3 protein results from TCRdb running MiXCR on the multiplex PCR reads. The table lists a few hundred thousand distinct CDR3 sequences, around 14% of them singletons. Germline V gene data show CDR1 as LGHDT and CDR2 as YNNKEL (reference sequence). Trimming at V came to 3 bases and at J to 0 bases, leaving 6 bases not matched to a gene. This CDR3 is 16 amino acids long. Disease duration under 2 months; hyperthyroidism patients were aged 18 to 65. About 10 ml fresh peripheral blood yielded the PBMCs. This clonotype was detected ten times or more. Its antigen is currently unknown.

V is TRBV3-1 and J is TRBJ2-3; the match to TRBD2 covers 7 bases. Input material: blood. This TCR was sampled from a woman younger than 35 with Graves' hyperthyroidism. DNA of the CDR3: TGTGCCAGCAGCCACGCTAGCGGAACTAGCACAGATACGCAGTATTTT. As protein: CASSHASGTSTDTQYF.